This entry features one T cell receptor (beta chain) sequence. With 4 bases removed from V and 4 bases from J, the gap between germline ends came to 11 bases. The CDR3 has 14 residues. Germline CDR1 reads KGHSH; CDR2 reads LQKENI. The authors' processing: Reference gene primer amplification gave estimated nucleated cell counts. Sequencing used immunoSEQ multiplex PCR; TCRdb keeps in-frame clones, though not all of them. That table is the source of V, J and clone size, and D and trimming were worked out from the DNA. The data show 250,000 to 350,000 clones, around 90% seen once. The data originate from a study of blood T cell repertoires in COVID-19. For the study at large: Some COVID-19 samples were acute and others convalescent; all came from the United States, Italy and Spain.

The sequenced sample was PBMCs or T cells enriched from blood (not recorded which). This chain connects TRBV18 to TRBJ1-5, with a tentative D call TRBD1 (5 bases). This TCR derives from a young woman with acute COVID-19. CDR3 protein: CASSLSTENQPQHF. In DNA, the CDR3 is TGTGCCAGCTCACTATCGACAGAGAATCAGCCCCAGCATTTT.